The 28 T cell receptor beta chains in this list originate from one sample, sequenced in a study of T cells in narcolepsy. Assay used: immunoSEQ multiplex PCR; TCRdb lists only in-frame clones, some missing. The table includes fewer than 30,000 clones, more than 80% detected once. Sequencing was performed on CD45RA- memory CD4+ T cells from PBMCs. These TCRs come from a human donor with narcolepsy.

This rearrangement joins TRBV7-2 to TRBJ1-4; D remains unclear. V dropped 5 bases and J dropped 6 bases, with 13 bases sitting between them. The CDR3 extends over 14 amino acids. Germline V CDR1 and CDR2: SGHTA, FQGNSA. CDR3 sequence: CASSAGFGDEKLFF. The CDR3, as DNA: TGTGCCAGCAGCGCCGGGTTCGGGGATGAAAAACTGTTTTTT.

The chain couples TRBV7-8 to TRBJ1-2, with no clear D. The CDR3 is made up of 11 amino acids. Per germline, CDR1 SGHVS and CDR2 FQNEAQ. V lost 4 bases and J lost 5, with 5 bases in between. CDR3 bases: TGTGCCAGCAGCTCTAGTTATGGCTACACCTTC. Its protein product is CASSSSYGYTF.

As DNA, the CDR3 is TGTGCCAGCAGCCCCAGGATCGGAAGCCAGAACACTGAAGCTTTCTTT. Amino acid sequence: CASSPRIGSQNTEAFF. This chain uses TRBV7-8 with TRBJ1-1; unclear D gene. V lost 5 bases and J lost 1, with 17 bases in between. This CDR3 comprises 16 residues. CDR1 and CDR2 from the germline V gene are SGHVS and FQNEAQ.

The rearrangement joins TRBV11-3 to TRBJ2-1, with 7 bases lining up with TRBD2. V was pared by 3 bases and J by 8 bases, with 1 base of the junction left unmatched. The germline V gene encodes CDR1 SGHNT and CDR2 YENEEA. The CDR3 is 12 residues long. In DNA form, the CDR3 reads TGTGCCAGCAGCTTCGGACTAGATGAGCAGTTCTTC. Its translation is CASSFGLDEQFF.

This clone was recorded only once. This sequence joins TRBV5-8 and TRBJ2-1, with D possibly being TRBD2 (6 bases). Trimming shortened V by 2 bases and J by 5 bases, and 17 bases separated the two germline ends. The CDR3 is made up of 16 amino acids. CDR1 is SGHTS and CDR2 is YDEGEE in the germline V gene. CDR3 amino acids: CASSFYGIAENNEQFF. CDR3 nucleotide sequence: TGTGCCAGCAGCTTTTATGGTATAGCGGAAAACAATGAGCAGTTCTTC.

The J gene is TRBJ1-3, the V gene TRBV27, with a weak D call TRBD1 (5 bases). The V and J ends lost 3 bases and 4 bases respectively, with 7 bases between them. CDR1 MNHEY and CDR2 SMNVEV come from the germline V gene (reference sequence). The CDR3 spans 13 residues. CDR3 nucleotides: TGTGCCAGCAGTTTTCAGGGCGGAAACACCATATATTTT. This sequence encodes CASSFQGGNTIYF.

This clone has a handful of counts. The V call is TRBV9, the J call TRBJ1-6; the D gene is possibly TRBD1 (5 bases). This CDR3 is 17 amino acids long. V was shortened by 5 bases and J by 7 bases, with 22 bases between the two germline ends. Germline-derived CDR1 and CDR2 are SGDLS and YYNGEE. The CDR3 sequence is CASSETMGLLRNSPLHF. The CDR3 region has the DNA TGTGCCAGCAGTGAAACCATGGGACTCCTTCGAAATTCACCCCTCCACTTT.

CDR3 nucleotide sequence: TGTGCCCGGACTAGCGGTGACACAGATACGCAGTATTTT. Protein sequence: CARTSGDTDTQYF. The chain couples TRBV30 to TRBJ2-3; 10 bases agree with TRBD2. This CDR3 spans 13 amino acids. Germline V lookup: CDR1 GTSNPN, CDR2 SVGIG (reference sequence). Losses at the gene ends were 8 bases for V and 2 bases for J; bases not matched to a gene: 4. Together with reference TRBV30 and TRBJ2-3, the CDR3 gives the full variable domain: SQTIHQWPATLVQPVGSPLSLECTVEGTSNPNLYWYRQAAGRGLQLLFYSVGIGQISSEVPQNLSASRPQDRQFILSSKKLLLSDSGFYLCARTSGDTDTQYFGPGTRLTVL.

This sequence joins TRBV7-7 and TRBJ2-3; no reliable D call. The CDR3 spans 16 residues. V dropped 1 base and J dropped 0 bases, with 11 bases sitting between them. CDR1 and CDR2 (germline): SSHAT, FNYEAQ (reference sequence). This CDR3 reads CASSLGVKTSTDTQYF. Here the CDR3 DNA reads TGTGCCAGCAGCTTAGGGGTCAAGACTAGCACAGATACGCAGTATTTT.

This chain links TRBV7-9 with TRBJ2-7; 8 bases line up with TRBD2. The CDR3 length is 14 residues. Germline-derived CDR1 and CDR2 are SEHNR and FQNEAQ (reference sequence). J was trimmed by 5 bases and V by 2 bases; bases with no gene match: 5. The CDR3 spells CASSLQREIDEQYF. CDR3 nucleotide sequence: TGTGCCAGCAGCTTACAGCGGGAGATCGACGAGCAGTACTTC.

The gene calls are TRBV19 and TRBJ1-2; 9 bases align to TRBD1. CDR1 and CDR2 from the germline V gene are LNHDA and SQIVND (reference sequence). The length of the CDR3 is 16 residues. J lost 9 bases, V lost 7 bases, and 18 bases had no gene match. The CDR3 DNA sequence: TGTGCCAGTACCCTCGGGCGCACAGGGGGCGGGAGTAGCTACACCTTC. Protein: CASTLGRTGGGSSYTF.

The V gene is TRBV5-4, the J gene TRBJ1-2, with D possibly TRBD1 on 5 matching bases. Per the germline V gene, CDR1 is SGHNT and CDR2 is YYREEE (reference sequence). The CDR3 length is 17 residues. Between the trimmed V and J ends, which lost 4 bases and 3 bases, there was a span of 22 bases. CDR3 residues: CASSRNPGLLTDYGYTF. In nucleotides, the CDR3 is TGTGCCAGCAGCAGAAACCCGGGACTTCTAACGGACTATGGCTACACCTTC. Full variable domain (remainder filled in from reference TRBV5-4 and TRBJ1-2): ETGVTQSPTHLIKTRGQQVTLRCSSQSGHNTVSWYQQALGQGPQFIFQYYREEENGRGNFPPRFSGLQFPNYSSELNVNALELDDSALYLCASSRNPGLLTDYGYTFGSGTRLTVV.

This chain links TRBV2 with TRBJ1-1; TRBD1 might be the D (5 bases). Per germline, CDR1 SNHLY and CDR2 FYNNEI. The germline V and J ends were trimmed by 7 bases and 10 bases, with 16 bases remaining between them. The CDR3 is 12 residues long. CDR3 region: CASKGAMFGAFF. The CDR3 coding sequence is TGTGCCAGCAAAGGGGCCATGTTTGGAGCTTTCTTT.

This rearrangement joins TRBV5-4 to TRBJ2-7; D is perhaps TRBD2 (5 bases). The ends were cut back, 0 bases at V and 7 bases at J, with 8 bases in the middle. The CDR3 runs 12 residues. Germline V lookup: CDR1 SGHNT, CDR2 YYREEE (reference sequence). In nucleotides, the CDR3 is TGTGCCAGCAGCTTGGCCGGACTGGAGCAGTACTTC. This sequence encodes CASSLAGLEQYF.

V usage is TRBV6-1 and J usage is TRBJ1-1; 7 bases are shared with TRBD1. The CDR3 spans 14 residues. Germline assignment: CDR1 MNHNS and CDR2 SASEGT. Trimming took 4 bases from V and 0 from J; bases not matched to a gene: 2. DNA for the CDR3: TGTGCCAGCAGTGGAGGGACAGTGAACACTGAAGCTTTCTTT. Amino acids: CASSGGTVNTEAFF.

This clone was seen a single time. The V gene is TRBV6-6, the J gene TRBJ1-1, with TRBD1 identical over 7 bases. This CDR3 region has 13 residues. Germline trimming cut 6 bases from V and 3 bases from J; bases unmatched to any gene: 4. Germline-derived CDR1 and CDR2 are MNHNY and SVGAGI (reference sequence). The CDR3 sequence is CASRQGLDTEAFF. The CDR3, as DNA: TGTGCCAGCAGACAGGGGTTGGACACTGAAGCTTTCTTT.

This clone turned up a few times. V and J are TRBV18 and TRBJ2-2, with D possibly TRBD2 on 5 matching bases. The CDR3 contains 16 residues. V was trimmed by 6 bases and J by 0 bases, leaving 14 bases between them. The germline V gene encodes CDR1 KGHSH and CDR2 LQKENI. CDR3 DNA: TGTGCCAGCTCGCCAAGCGGCGGAGCGAACACCGGGGAGCTGTTTTTT. Protein: CASSPSGGANTGELFF.

This chain connects TRBV28 to TRBJ1-1; D is unclear. The CDR3 sequence is 17 residues long. Germline V lookup: CDR1 MDHEN, CDR2 SYDVKM. Between the trimmed V and J ends, which lost 8 bases and 4 bases, there was a span of 26 bases. Here the CDR3 reads CASPPANTRVLLTEAFF. The CDR3 nucleotides read TGTGCCAGCCCCCCAGCCAATACGAGGGTTTTGCTCACTGAAGCTTTCTTT.

The table lists this clone with a count of one. The chain employs TRBV5-1 and TRBJ2-1; 8 bases agree with TRBD2. Germline assignment: CDR1 SGHRS and CDR2 YFSETQ. The CDR3 consists of 15 residues. V lost 0 bases, J lost 7 bases, and 6 bases stayed unmatched. In DNA, the CDR3 is TGCGCCAGCAGCTTGGGAGCGGGAGACCTGAATGAGCAGTTCTTC. This codes for CASSLGAGDLNEQFF.

The rearrangement joins TRBV6-1 to TRBJ2-5, with a tentative D call TRBD2 (5 bases). There are 13 residues in the CDR3. Trimming cost V 8 bases and J 2 bases, with 12 bases left between them. Germline V lookup: CDR1 MNHNS, CDR2 SASEGT. CDR3 sequence (DNA): TGTGCCAGCGAAATGTCGGGGCAAGAGACCCAGTACTTC. Amino acid sequence: CASEMSGQETQYF.

The chain employs TRBV7-9 and TRBJ1-5; 7 nucleotides agree with TRBD1. The CDR3 consists of 17 residues. The junction had 11 bases not matched to a gene; V was cut back by 4 bases and J by 2 bases. Germline V gene data show CDR1 as SEHNR and CDR2 as FQNEAQ (reference sequence). Written as DNA, the CDR3 is TGTGCCAGCAGCTCAACAGGGGCAGGACTGGGCAATCAGCCCCAGCATTTT. Amino acids: CASSSTGAGLGNQPQHF.

The chain recombines TRBV9 with TRBJ2-3, with D tentatively TRBD1 (5 bases). There are 14 residues in the CDR3. The germline V gene has CDR1 SGDLS and CDR2 YYNGEE. V dropped 0 bases and J dropped 6 bases, with 11 bases sitting between them. The CDR3 loop reads CASSVGQGGDTQYF. DNA for the CDR3: TGTGCCAGCAGCGTAGGGCAGGGTGGTGATACGCAGTATTTT.

J is TRBJ2-3 and V is TRBV19; 7 bases match TRBD2. After removal of 8 bases from V and 5 bases from J, the junction contained 10 bases not matched to a gene. Germline V gene data show CDR1 as LNHDA and CDR2 as SQIVND (reference sequence). The CDR3 consists of 14 residues. The CDR3 reads CASAGAGVGDTQYF. Here the CDR3 DNA reads TGTGCCAGTGCGGGAGCCGGGGTAGGAGATACGCAGTATTTT.

The V and J genes are TRBV13 and TRBJ2-3, with a weak D call TRBD2 (6 bases). CDR1 and CDR2 from the germline V gene are PRHDT and FYEKMQ (reference sequence). The V end was cut by 5 bases, the J end by 0 bases, with 9 bases between. This CDR3 has 14 amino acids. The CDR3 reads CASSPRESTDTQYF. The CDR3 bases are TGTGCCAGCAGCCCACGGGAGAGCACAGATACGCAGTATTTT.

J is TRBJ1-2 and V is TRBV30, with D possibly TRBD1 on 6 matching bases. CDR1 is GTSNPN, CDR2 SVGIG, per germline (reference sequence). V was pared by 2 bases and J by 4 bases, with 17 bases between. The CDR3 sequence is 15 residues long. The CDR3, as DNA: TGTGCCTGGAGTCCGACAGGTCGGAGGAGCTATGGCTACACCTTC. Translating it yields CAWSPTGRRSYGYTF. The whole variable domain, filled in from reference TRBV30 and TRBJ1-2, reads SQTIHQWPATLVQPVGSPLSLECTVEGTSNPNLYWYRQAAGRGLQLLFYSVGIGQISSEVPQNLSASRPQDRQFILSSKKLLLSDSGFYLCAWSPTGRRSYGYTFGSGTRLTVV.

This clone was observed a few times. This chain uses TRBV9 with TRBJ2-3; D gene ambiguous. The CDR3 has 16 residues. The germline gives CDR1 SGDLS, CDR2 YYNGEE. The germline V and J ends were trimmed by 0 bases and 1 base, with 12 bases remaining between them. The CDR3 spells CASSVGPETRTDTQYF. The CDR3 nucleotides read TGTGCCAGCAGCGTAGGGCCGGAGACTCGCACAGATACGCAGTATTTT.

J is TRBJ1-5 and V is TRBV28; D possibly corresponds to TRBD1 (5 bases). The CDR3 is 16 amino acids. CDR1 is MDHEN, CDR2 SYDVKM, per germline. V was cut by 6 bases and J by 4 bases, with 19 bases left in between. The CDR3 DNA reads TGTGCCAGCAGCACCTCCACAGGACATCGGAATCAGCCCCAGCATTTT. As protein: CASSTSTGHRNQPQHF.

The gene calls are TRBV5-1 and TRBJ2-1, with 13 bases fitting TRBD2. With 6 bases clipped from V and 3 bases from J, the junction kept 6 bases outside the gene matches. This CDR3 is built from 16 residues. Per germline, CDR1 SGHRS and CDR2 YFSETQ. This CDR3 reads CASKPGTSGVYNEQFF. The CDR3 bases are TGCGCCAGCAAACCAGGGACTAGCGGGGTCTACAATGAGCAGTTCTTC.